Below, 2 T cell receptor beta chains from the same sample are listed, as sequenced in a study of T cells in Graves' hyperthyroidism and ophthalmopathy. TCR beta CDR3 regions were amplified from RNA. When the TCR CDR3 underwent first-round RT-PCR, the HTBI primer set was used. TCRdb ran MiXCR on the multiplex PCR reads and lists one entry per CDR3 protein. Of around 610,000 distinct CDR3 sequences listed, roughly 15% are singletons. The source material was blood. The receptors were gathered from a woman aged 40 to 50 with Graves' ophthalmopathy.

This clonotype was counted many times. J is TRBJ1-1 and V is TRBV6-2 or TRBV6-3, with D unclear. Germline CDR1 and CDR2: MNHEY and SVGEGT. The CDR3 totals 12 residues. V lost 2 bases to trimming and J lost 6 bases, with 7 bases between them. The CDR3 here is CASSYGVSEAFF. Written as DNA, the CDR3 is TGTGCCAGCAGTTACGGAGTGTCTGAAGCTTTCTTT.

This clonotype was observed at least ten times. The gene calls are TRBV12-3 or TRBV12-4 and TRBJ2-7; possibly TRBD1 for D (6 bases). The V end lost 7 bases, the J end lost 6 bases, and 13 bases lay between the germline ends. The CDR3 runs 12 residues. CDR3: CASKGEHREQYF. DNA of the CDR3: TGTGCCAGCAAGGGGGAGCATCGCGAGCAGTACTTC.